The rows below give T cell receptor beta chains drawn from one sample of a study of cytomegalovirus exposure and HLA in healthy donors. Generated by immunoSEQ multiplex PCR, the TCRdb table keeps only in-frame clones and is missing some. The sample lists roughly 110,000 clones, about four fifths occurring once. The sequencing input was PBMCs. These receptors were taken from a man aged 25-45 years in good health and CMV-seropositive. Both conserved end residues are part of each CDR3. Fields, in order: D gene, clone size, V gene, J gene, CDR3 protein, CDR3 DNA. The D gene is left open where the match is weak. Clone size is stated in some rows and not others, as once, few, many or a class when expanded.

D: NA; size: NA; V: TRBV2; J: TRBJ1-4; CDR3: CAGSKNEKLFF; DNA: TGTGCCGGCAGCAAAAATGAAAAACTGTTTTTT
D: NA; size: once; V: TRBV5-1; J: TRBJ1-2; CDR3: CASSLMGGNNYGYTF; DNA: TGCGCCAGCAGCTTGATGGGCGGGAACAACTATGGCTACACCTTC
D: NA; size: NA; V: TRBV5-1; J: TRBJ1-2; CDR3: CASSLAGGASGYTF; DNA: TGCGCCAGCAGCTTGGCGGGGGGGGCGTCTGGCTACACCTTC
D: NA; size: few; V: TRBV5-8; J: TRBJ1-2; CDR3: CASSLNRDGYTF; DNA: TGTGCCAGCAGCTTGAACAGGGATGGCTACACCTTC
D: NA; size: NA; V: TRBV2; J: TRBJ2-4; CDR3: CASSDAGSGIQYF; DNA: TGTGCCAGCAGTGATGCAGGGTCTGGCATTCAGTACTTC
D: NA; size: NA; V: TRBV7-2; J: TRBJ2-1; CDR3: CASSPQLNQFF; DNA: TGTGCCAGCAGCCCTCAACTAAACCAGTTCTTC
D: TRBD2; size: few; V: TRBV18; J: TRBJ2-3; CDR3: CASSPPSGGDTQYF; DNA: TGTGCCAGCTCACCACCTAGCGGGGGAGATACGCAGTATTTT
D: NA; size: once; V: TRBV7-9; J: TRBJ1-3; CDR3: CASSPLKGQANGDTIYF; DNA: TGTGCCAGCAGCCCCCTAAAGGGGCAGGCCAATGGGGACACCATATATTTT
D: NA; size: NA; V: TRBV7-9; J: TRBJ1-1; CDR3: CASSLRERNTEAFF; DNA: TGTGCCAGCAGCTTAAGGGAGAGGAACACTGAAGCTTTCTTT
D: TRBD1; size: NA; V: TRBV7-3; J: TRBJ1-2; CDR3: CASSLGQGYGYTF; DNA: TGTGCCAGCAGTCTCGGACAGGGCTATGGCTACACCTTC
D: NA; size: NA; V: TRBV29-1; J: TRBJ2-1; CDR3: CSVAGLPRGEQFF; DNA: TGCAGCGTTGCGGGACTACCCAGGGGTGAGCAGTTCTTC
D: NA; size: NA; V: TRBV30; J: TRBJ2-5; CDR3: CAWSTGIETQYF; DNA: TGTGCCTGGAGTACGGGAATCGAGACCCAGTACTTC
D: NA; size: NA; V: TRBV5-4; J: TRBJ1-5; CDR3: CASSLAVDQPQHF; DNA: TGTGCCAGCAGCTTGGCCGTTGATCAGCCCCAGCATTTT
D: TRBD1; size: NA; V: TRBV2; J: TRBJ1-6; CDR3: CASSEQGWDSPLHF; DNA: TGTGCCAGCAGCGAACAGGGGTGGGATTCACCCCTCCACTTT
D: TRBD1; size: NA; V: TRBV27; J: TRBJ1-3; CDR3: CASSKGTGFGIRNTIYF; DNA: TGTGCCAGCAGTAAAGGGACAGGGTTCGGAATTAGAAACACCATATATTTT
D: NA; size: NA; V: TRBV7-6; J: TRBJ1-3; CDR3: CASSPARTGNTIYF; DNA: TGTGCCAGCAGCCCGGCGAGGACTGGAAACACCATATATTTT
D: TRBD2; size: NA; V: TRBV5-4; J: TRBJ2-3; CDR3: CASSSLAGVGTDTQYF; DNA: TGTGCCAGCAGCTCACTAGCGGGGGTAGGAACAGATACGCAGTATTTT
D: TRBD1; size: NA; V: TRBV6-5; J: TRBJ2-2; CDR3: CASSYGDRGGTGELFF; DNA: TGTGCCAGCAGTTACGGGGACAGGGGGGGCACCGGGGAGCTGTTTTTT
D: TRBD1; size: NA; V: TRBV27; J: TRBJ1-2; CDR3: CASSFSPGGGPALGYGYTF; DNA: TGTGCCAGCAGTTTCTCCCCAGGGGGAGGTCCCGCTCTTGGCTATGGCTACACCTTC
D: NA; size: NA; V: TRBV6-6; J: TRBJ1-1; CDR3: CASRAVNSLEAFF; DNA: TGTGCCAGCAGAGCGGTAAACAGCCTTGAAGCTTTCTTT
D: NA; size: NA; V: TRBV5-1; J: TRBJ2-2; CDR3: CASSSKIVPGELFF; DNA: TGCGCCAGCAGCTCAAAAATAGTCCCCGGGGAGCTGTTTTTT
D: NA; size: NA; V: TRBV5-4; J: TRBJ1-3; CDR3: CASSSGRQFGNTIYF; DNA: TGTGCCAGCAGCTCAGGAAGACAGTTCGGAAACACCATATATTTT
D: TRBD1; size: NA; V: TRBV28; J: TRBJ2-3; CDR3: CASSFPLRMTGIRSADTQYF; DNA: TGTGCCAGCAGTTTTCCCCTTAGAATGACAGGGATTAGAAGCGCAGATACGCAGTATTTT
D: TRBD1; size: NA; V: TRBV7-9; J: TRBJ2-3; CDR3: CASSPGQGHSPDTQYF; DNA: TGTGCCAGCAGCCCTGGACAGGGTCATTCGCCAGATACGCAGTATTTT
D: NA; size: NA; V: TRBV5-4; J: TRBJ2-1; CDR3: CASSFTGPNEQFF; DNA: TGTGCCAGCAGCTTTACCGGTCCCAATGAGCAGTTCTTC
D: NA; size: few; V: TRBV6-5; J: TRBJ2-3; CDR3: CATASSGASTDTQYF; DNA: TGTGCCACCGCATCCTCAGGGGCCAGCACAGATACGCAGTATTTT
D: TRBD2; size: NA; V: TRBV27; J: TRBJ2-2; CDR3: CASSFEGGTNTGELFF; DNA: TGTGCCAGCAGTTTCGAGGGAGGGACGAACACCGGGGAGCTGTTTTTT
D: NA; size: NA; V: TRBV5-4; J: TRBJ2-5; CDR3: CASSLWGEETQYF; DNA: TGTGCCAGCAGCTTGTGGGGGGAGGAGACCCAGTACTTC
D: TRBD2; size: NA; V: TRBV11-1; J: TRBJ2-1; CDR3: CASNFLAGGYNEQFF; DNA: TGTGCCAGCAACTTCCTAGCGGGAGGGTACAATGAGCAGTTCTTC
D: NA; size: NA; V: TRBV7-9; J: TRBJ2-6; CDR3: CASSSYSGANVLTF; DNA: TGTGCCAGCAGTTCCTACTCTGGGGCCAACGTCCTGACTTTC
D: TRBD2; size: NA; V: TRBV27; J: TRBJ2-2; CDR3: CARSQAGYNTGELFF; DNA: TGTGCCCGGAGTCAAGCGGGGTATAACACCGGGGAGCTGTTTTTT